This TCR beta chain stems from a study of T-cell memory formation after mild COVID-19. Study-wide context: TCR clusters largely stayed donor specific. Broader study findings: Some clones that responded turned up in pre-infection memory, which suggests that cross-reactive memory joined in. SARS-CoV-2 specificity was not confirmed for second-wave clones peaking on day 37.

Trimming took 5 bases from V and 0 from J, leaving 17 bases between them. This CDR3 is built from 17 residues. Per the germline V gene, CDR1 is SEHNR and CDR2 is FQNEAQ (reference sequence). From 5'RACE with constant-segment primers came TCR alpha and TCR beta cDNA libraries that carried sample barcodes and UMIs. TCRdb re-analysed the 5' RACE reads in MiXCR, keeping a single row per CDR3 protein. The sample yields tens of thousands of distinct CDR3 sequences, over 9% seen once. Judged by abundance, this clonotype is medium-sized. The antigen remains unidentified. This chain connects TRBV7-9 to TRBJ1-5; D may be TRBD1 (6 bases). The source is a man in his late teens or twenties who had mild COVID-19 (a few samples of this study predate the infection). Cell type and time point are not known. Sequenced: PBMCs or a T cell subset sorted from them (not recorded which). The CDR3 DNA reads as TGTGCCAGCAGCAGTTACGAAGGGGGATATAGCAATCAGCCCCAGCATTTT. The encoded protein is CASSSYEGGYSNQPQHF.